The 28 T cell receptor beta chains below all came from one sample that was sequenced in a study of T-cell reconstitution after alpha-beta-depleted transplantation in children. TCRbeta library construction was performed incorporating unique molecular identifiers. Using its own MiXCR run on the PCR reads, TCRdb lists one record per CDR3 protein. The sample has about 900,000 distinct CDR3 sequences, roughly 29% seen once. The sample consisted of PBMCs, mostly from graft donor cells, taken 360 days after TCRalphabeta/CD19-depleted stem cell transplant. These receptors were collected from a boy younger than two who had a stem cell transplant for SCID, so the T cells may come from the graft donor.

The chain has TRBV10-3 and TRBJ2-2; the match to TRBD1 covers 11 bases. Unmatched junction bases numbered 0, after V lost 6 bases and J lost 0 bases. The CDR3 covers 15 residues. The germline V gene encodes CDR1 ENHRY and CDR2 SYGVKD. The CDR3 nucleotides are TGTGCCATCAGGGGACAGGGGGCGAACACCGGGGAGCTGTTTTTT. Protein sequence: CAIRGQGANTGELFF.

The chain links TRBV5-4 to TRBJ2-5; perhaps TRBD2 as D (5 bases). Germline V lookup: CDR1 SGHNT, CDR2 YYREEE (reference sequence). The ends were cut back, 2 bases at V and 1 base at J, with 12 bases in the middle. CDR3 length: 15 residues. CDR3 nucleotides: TGTGCCAGCAGCTTAAGGTCGGGGTCCCAAGAGACCCAGTACTTC. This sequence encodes CASSLRSGSQETQYF.

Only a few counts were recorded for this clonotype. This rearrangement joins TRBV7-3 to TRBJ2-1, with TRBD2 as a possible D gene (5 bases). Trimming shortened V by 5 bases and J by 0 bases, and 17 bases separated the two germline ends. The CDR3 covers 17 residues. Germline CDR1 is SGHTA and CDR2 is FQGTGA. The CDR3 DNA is TGTGCCAGCAGCCCCTGGACTGGGGTTAGCTCCTACAATGAGCAGTTCTTC. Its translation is CASSPWTGVSSYNEQFF.

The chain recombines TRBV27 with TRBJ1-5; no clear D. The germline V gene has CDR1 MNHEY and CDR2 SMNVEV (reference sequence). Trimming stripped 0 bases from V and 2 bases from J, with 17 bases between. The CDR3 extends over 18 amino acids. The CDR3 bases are TGTGCCAGCAGTTTATCGAGAAACCAGGAACACCGCAATCAGCCCCAGCATTTT. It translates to CASSLSRNQEHRNQPQHF.

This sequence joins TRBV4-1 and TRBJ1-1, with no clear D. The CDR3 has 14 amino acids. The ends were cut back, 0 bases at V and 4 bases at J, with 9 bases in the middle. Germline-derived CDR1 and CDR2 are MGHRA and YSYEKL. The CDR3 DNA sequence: TGCGCCAGCAGCCAAGACGGCAGGATCACTGAAGCTTTCTTT. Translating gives CASSQDGRITEAFF.

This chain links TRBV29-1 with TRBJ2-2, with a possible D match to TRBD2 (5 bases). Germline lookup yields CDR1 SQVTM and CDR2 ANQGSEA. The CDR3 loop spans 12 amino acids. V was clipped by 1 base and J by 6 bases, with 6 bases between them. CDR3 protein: CSVEGGPGELFF. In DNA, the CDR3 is TGCAGCGTTGAAGGAGGGCCCGGGGAGCTGTTTTTT.

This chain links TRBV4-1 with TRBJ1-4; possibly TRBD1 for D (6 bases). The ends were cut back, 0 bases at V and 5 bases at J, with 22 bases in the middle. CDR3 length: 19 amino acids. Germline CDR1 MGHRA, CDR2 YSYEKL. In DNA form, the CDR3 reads TGCGCCAGCAGCCAAGATTGGTCGGGGACATGGGGCCAAAATGAAAAACTGTTTTTT. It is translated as CASSQDWSGTWGQNEKLFF.

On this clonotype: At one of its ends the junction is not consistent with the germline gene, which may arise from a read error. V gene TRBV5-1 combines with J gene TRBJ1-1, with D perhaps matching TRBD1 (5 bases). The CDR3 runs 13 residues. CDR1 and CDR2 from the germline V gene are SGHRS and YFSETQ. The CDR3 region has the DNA TGTGCCAGCAGCTTAGGGGTACGAACTGAAGCTTTCTTT. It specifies CASSLGVRTEAFF.

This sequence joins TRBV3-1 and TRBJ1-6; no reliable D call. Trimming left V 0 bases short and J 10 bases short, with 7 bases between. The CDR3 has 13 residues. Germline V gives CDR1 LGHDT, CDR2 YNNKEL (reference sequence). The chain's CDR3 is CASSQENPSPLHF. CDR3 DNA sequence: TGTGCCAGCAGCCAAGAGAATCCATCACCCCTCCACTTT.

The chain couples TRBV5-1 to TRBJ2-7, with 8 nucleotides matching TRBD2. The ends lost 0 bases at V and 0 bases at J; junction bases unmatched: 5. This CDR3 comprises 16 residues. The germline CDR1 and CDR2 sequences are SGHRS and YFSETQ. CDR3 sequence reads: CASSLARAGGSYEQYF. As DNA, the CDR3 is TGCGCCAGCAGCTTGGCCCGCGCGGGGGGCTCCTACGAGCAGTACTTC. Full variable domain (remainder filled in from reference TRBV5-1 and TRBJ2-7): KAGVTQTPRYLIKTRGQQVTLSCSPISGHRSVSWYQQTPGQGLQFLFEYFSETQRNKGNFPGRFSGRQFSNSRSEMNVSTLELGDSALYLCASSLARAGGSYEQYFGPGTRLTVT.

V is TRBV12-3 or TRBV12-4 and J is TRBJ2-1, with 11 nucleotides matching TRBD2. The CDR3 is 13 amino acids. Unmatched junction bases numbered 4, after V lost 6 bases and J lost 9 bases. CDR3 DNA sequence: TGTGCCAGCAGACTTCTAGCGGGGGGTGAGCAGTTCTTC. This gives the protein CASRLLAGGEQFF.

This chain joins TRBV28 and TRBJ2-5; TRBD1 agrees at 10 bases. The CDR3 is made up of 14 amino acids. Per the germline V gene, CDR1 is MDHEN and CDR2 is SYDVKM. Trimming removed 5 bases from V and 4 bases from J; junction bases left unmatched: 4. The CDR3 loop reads CASSRRQGAETQYF. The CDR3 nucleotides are TGTGCCAGCAGTCGAAGACAGGGGGCAGAGACCCAGTACTTC.

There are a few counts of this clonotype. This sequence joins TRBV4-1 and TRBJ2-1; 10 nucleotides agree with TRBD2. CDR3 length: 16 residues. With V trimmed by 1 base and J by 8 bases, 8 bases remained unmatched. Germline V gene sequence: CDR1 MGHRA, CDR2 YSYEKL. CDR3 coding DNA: TGCGCCAGCAGCCAAGGGTCAAGCGGGGGGGCCCATGAGCAGTTCTTC. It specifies CASSQGSSGGAHEQFF.

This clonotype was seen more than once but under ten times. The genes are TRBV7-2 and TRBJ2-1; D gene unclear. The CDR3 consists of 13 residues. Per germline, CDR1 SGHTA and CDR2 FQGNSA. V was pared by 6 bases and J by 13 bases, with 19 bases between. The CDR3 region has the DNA TGTGCCAGCAGACCGCGAAGTACCCCTAAACAGTTCTTC. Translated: CASRPRSTPKQFF. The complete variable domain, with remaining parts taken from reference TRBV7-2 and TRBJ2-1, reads GAGVSQSPSNKVTEKGKDVELRCDPISGHTALYWYRQSLGQGLEFLIYFQGNSAPDKSGLPSDRFSAERTGGSVSTLTIQRTQQEDSAVYLCASRPRSTPKQFFGPGTRLTVL.

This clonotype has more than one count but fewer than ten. This CDR3 is CASAGGKDNEQFF. CDR3 in DNA: TGCGCCAGTGCGGGGGGGAAGGACAATGAGCAGTTCTTC. The chain couples TRBV5-1 to TRBJ2-1; 9 nucleotides agree with TRBD2. Germline assignment: CDR1 SGHRS and CDR2 YFSETQ. CDR3 length: 13 residues. With V trimmed by 8 bases and J by 5 bases, 5 bases remained unmatched.

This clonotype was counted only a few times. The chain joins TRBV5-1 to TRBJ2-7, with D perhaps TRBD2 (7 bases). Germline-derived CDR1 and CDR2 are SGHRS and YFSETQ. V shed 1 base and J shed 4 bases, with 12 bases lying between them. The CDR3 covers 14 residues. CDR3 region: CASSLLQGGYEQYF. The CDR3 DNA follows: TGCGCCAGCAGCTTGCTACAGGGAGGGTACGAGCAGTACTTC.

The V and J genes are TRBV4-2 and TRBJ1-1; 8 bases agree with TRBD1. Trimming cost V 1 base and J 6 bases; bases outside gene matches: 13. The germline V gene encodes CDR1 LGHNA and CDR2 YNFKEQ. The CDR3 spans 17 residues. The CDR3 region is CASSQVPTTGGSAEAFF. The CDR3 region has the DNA TGTGCCAGCAGCCAAGTTCCCACCACAGGGGGGTCTGCTGAAGCTTTCTTT.

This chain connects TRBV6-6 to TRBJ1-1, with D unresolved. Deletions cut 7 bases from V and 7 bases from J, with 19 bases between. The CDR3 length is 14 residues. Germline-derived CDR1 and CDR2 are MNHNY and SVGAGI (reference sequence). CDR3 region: CASNNRRNPGEAFF. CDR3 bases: TGTGCCAGCAACAACAGAAGAAACCCAGGTGAAGCTTTCTTT.

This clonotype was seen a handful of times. The CDR3 bases are TGTGCCAGCAGTGAATTTCGCAGGGGAGGAAACACCATATATTTT. It encodes CASSEFRRGGNTIYF. The V gene is TRBV25-1, the J gene TRBJ1-3; TRBD1 is a possible D gene (6 bases). CDR1 is MGHDK and CDR2 is SYGVNS in the germline V gene. This CDR3 is 15 amino acids long. V was pared by 1 base and J by 4 bases, with 11 bases between.

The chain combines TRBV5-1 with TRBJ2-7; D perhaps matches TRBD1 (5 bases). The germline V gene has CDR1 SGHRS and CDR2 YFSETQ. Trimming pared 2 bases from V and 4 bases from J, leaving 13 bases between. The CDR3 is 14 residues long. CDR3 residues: CASSFSGKLYEQYF. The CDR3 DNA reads TGCGCCAGCAGCTTTTCAGGGAAGTTGTACGAGCAGTACTTC. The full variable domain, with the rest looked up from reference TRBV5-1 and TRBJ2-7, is KAGVTQTPRYLIKTRGQQVTLSCSPISGHRSVSWYQQTPGQGLQFLFEYFSETQRNKGNFPGRFSGRQFSNSRSEMNVSTLELGDSALYLCASSFSGKLYEQYFGPGTRLTVT.

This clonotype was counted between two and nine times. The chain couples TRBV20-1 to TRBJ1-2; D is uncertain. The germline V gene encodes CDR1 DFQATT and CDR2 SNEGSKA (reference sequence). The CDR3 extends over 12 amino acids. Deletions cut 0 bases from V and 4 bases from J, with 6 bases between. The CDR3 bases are TGCAGTGCTAGAGAACCGCCCTATGGCTACACCTTC. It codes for CSAREPPYGYTF.

The CDR3 is CASSNNRVSGSYTF. The CDR3, as DNA: TGTGCCAGCAGCAATAACAGGGTTTCGGGTAGCTACACCTTC. The V gene is TRBV12-3 or TRBV12-4, the J gene TRBJ1-2; a possible D gene is TRBD1 (6 bases). Trimming pared 6 bases from V and 9 bases from J, leaving 20 bases between. The CDR3 length is 14 residues.

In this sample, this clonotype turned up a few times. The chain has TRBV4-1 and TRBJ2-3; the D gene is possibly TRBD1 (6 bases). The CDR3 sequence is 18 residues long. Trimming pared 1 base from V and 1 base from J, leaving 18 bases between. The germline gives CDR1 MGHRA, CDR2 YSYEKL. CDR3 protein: CASSQGASGVRGTDTQYF. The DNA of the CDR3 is TGCGCCAGCAGCCAAGGGGCTTCAGGGGTCAGGGGCACAGATACGCAGTATTTT.

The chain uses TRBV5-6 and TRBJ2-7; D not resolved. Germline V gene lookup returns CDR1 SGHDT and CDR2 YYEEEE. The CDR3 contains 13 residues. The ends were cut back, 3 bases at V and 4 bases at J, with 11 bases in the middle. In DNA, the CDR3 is TGTGCCAGCAGCTCCCGCCGAGGTTACGAGCAGTACTTC. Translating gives CASSSRRGYEQYF.

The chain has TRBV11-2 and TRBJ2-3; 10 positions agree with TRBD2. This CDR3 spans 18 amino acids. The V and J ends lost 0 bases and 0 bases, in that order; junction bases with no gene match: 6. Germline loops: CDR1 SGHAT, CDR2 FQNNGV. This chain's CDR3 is CASSLDSGGFLSTDTQYF. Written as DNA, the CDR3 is TGTGCCAGCAGCTTAGATAGCGGGGGGTTTTTAAGCACAGATACGCAGTATTTT. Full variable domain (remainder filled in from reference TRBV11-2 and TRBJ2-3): EAGVAQSPRYKIIEKRQSVAFWCNPISGHATLYWYQQILGQGPKLLIQFQNNGVVDDSQLPKDRFSAERLKGVDSTLKIQPAKLEDSAVYLCASSLDSGGFLSTDTQYFGPGTRLTVL.

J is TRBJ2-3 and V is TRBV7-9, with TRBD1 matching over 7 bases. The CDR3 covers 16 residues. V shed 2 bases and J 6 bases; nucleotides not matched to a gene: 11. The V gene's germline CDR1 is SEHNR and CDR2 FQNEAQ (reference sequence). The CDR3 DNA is TGTGCCAGCAGCTTACATGACAGGGTTAGAACGGATACGCAGTATTTT. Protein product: CASSLHDRVRTDTQYF.

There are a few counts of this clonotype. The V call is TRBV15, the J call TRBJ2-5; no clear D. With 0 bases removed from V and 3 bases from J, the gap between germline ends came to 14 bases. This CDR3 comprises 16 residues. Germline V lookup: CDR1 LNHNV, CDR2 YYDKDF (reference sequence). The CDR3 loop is CATSREARTVKETQYF. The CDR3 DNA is TGTGCCACCAGCAGAGAGGCGAGGACGGTGAAAGAGACCCAGTACTTC.

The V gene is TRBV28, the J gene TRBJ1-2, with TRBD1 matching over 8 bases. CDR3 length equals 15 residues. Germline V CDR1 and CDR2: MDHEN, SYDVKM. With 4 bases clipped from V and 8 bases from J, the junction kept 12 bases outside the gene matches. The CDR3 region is CASSSSDRALSGYTF. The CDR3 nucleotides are TGTGCCAGCAGTTCCTCGGACAGGGCGCTATCCGGCTACACCTTC.